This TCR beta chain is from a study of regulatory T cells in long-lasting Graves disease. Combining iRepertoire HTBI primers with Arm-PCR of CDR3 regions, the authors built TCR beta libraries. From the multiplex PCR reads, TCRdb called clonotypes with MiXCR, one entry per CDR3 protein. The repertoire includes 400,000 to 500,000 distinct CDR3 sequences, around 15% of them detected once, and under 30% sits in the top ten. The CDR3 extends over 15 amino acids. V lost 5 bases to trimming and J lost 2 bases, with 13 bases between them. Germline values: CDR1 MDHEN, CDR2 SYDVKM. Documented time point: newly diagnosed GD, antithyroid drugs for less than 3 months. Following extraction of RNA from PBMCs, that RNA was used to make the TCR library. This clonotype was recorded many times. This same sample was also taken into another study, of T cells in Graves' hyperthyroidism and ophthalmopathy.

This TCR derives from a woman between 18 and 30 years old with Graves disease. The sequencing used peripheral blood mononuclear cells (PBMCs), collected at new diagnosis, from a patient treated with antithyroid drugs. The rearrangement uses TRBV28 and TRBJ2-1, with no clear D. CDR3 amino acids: CASSALATTYNEQFF. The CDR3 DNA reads TGTGCCAGCAGTGCCCTCGCGACAACCTACAATGAGCAGTTCTTC.